This T cell receptor (beta chain) was retrieved from a study of T cells after yellow fever vaccination. Overall study results and limits: At around 96% for CD4 and roughly 87% for CD8, most primary-vaccination clones showed up again after the booster.

UMIs and a universal primer site were added when TCR cDNA was made by 5'RACE template switching. One entry per CDR3 protein, called by TCRdb with MiXCR from the 5' RACE reads. This sample carries about 330,000 distinct CDR3 sequences, 6.8% of them seen once, and the ten largest clones take roughly a sixth. This clonotype was picked up many times. Its target is unknown. At one end the junction does not follow the germline gene, possibly because of a read error. The CDR3 loop spans 11 amino acids. The sample consisted of PBMCs, taken 45 days after the first yellow fever vaccination. The clonotype was recovered from a man aged 18 to 30 who received the YFV17D yellow fever vaccine. The V call is TRBV12-3 or TRBV12-4, the J call TRBJ2-1; D not certain. CDR3 residues: CASSFYDEQFF. The CDR3 DNA reads as TGTGCCAGCAGTTTCTACGATGAGCAGTTCTTC.